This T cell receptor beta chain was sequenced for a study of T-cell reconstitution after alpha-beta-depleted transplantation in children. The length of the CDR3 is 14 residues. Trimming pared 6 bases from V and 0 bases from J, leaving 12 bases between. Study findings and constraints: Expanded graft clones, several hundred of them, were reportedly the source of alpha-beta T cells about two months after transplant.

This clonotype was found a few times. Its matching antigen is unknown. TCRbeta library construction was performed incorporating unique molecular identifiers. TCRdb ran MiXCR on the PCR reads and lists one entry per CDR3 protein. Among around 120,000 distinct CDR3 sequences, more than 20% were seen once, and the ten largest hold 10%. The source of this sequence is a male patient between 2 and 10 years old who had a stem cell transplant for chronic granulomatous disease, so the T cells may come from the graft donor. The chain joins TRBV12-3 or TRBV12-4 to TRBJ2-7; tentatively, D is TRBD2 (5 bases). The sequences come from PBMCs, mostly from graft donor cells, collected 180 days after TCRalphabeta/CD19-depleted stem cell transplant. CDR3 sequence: CASRPGLISYEQYF. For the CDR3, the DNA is TGTGCCAGCAGGCCCGGACTTATCTCCTACGAGCAGTACTTC.